These 24 T cell receptor beta chains originate from one sample sequenced in a study of human T cells and chemical hapten exposure. TCRdb ran MiXCR on the RACE reads and lists one entry per CDR3 protein. The sample lists 50,000 to 70,000 distinct CDR3 sequences, around an eighth occurring once. Described time point: patch test 3, about 24 weeks after DPC sensitization. The sample's treatment: therapeutic diphenylcyclopropenone sensitization with weekly scalp DPC. The input for sequencing was whole blood, taken in connection with sensitization to the hapten diphenylcyclopropenone (DPC). These receptors were collected from a man aged 30-40 years with alopecia areata. Some clones in this sample may be carry-over from other donors' samples.

This clonotype was found many times. The genes are TRBV20-1 and TRBJ1-5; weak D call: TRBD1 (5 bases). Trimming pared 6 bases from V and 5 bases from J, leaving 14 bases between. Germline CDR1 reads DFQATT; CDR2 reads SNEGSKA (reference sequence). CDR3 length: 13 amino acids. CDR3 in DNA: TGCAGTGCCACTGTGGGGGGTCATCAGCCCCAGCATTTT. Translation: CSATVGGHQPQHF.

There are a few counts of this clonotype. This chain joins TRBV7-9 and TRBJ2-7; no reliable D call. Germline values: CDR1 SEHNR, CDR2 FQNEAQ (reference sequence). The CDR3 totals 14 residues. The V end was cut by 1 base, the J end by 2 bases, with 9 bases between. CDR3 sequence reads: CASSLESVPYEQYF. For the CDR3, the DNA is TGTGCCAGCAGCTTAGAATCAGTACCCTACGAGCAGTACTTC.

The chain is built from TRBV24-1 and TRBJ2-1; 9 bases agree with TRBD2. There are 15 residues in the CDR3. Losses at the gene ends were 6 bases for V and 3 bases for J; bases not matched to a gene: 5. CDR1 and CDR2 (germline): KGHDR, SFDVKD. CDR3 in DNA: TGTGCCACCAGTCGAGCGGGGGGAATCTACAATGAGCAGTTCTTC. As protein: CATSRAGGIYNEQFF.

The rearrangement links TRBV2 to TRBJ2-5; TRBD2 might be the D (5 bases). V shed 2 bases and J shed 4 bases, with 11 bases lying between them. The CDR3 loop spans 14 amino acids. Germline loops: CDR1 SNHLY, CDR2 FYNNEI. CDR3 DNA: TGTGCCAGCAGTGAAACTGAGGGTATAGAGACCCAGTACTTC. It encodes CASSETEGIETQYF.

In its sample, this clonotype was seen many times. Its ends do not fully match the called genes, so a read error is possible. This rearrangement joins TRBV6-2 or TRBV6-3 to TRBJ2-1, with 11 nucleotides matching TRBD2. The CDR3 runs to 14 residues. CDR1 and CDR2 from the germline V gene are MNHEY and SVGEGT. CDR3 nucleotides: TGTGCCAGCAGTTACTCGATACTAGCGGGGGCATCGTCCTTC. Protein product: CASSYSILAGASSF.

This clonotype came up a few times. V gene TRBV6-2 or TRBV6-3 combines with J gene TRBJ1-1; possibly TRBD1 for D (6 bases). There are 14 residues in the CDR3. The germline V and J ends were trimmed by 4 bases and 6 bases, with 15 bases remaining between them. Germline CDR1 reads MNHEY; CDR2 reads SVGEGT. CDR3 loop: CASSSIRGSSEAFF. The CDR3 DNA is TGTGCCAGCAGTTCCATCAGGGGTAGTTCTGAAGCTTTCTTT.

This clonotype was detected a few times. The chain carries TRBV28 and TRBJ2-3; TRBD1 matches at 7 bases. The CDR3 loop spans 13 amino acids. The J segment lost 11 bases and the V segment lost 8 bases, leaving 13 bases of the junction unmatched. Germline CDR1 reads MDHEN; CDR2 reads SYDVKM. As DNA, the CDR3 is TGTGCCAGCCTCACCCCGACAGGGAGCCTGCAGTATTTT. Protein product: CASLTPTGSLQYF.

This chain uses TRBV20-1 with TRBJ1-1; D is unresolved. Between the trimmed V and J ends, which lost 2 bases and 1 base, there was a span of 11 bases. Germline CDR1 DFQATT, CDR2 SNEGSKA (reference sequence). The CDR3 sequence is 14 residues long. The CDR3 DNA sequence: TGCAGTGCTAGAAAGACCCGACAGAACACTGAAGCTTTCTTT. It specifies CSARKTRQNTEAFF.

This clonotype has a handful of counts. V gene TRBV9 combines with J gene TRBJ1-3; D not resolved. CDR3 length: 15 amino acids. Germline-derived CDR1 and CDR2 are SGDLS and YYNGEE. V lost 3 bases, J lost 4 bases, and 14 bases lay in between. This CDR3 reads CASSAHPEGGNTIYF. CDR3 nucleotide sequence: TGTGCCAGCAGCGCGCATCCTGAAGGCGGAAACACCATATATTTT.

In this sample, this clonotype turned up a few times. This chain uses TRBV29-1 with TRBJ1-2, with D possibly matching TRBD1 (5 bases). There are 12 residues in the CDR3. Looked up from germline, CDR1 is SQVTM and CDR2 is ANQGSEA. Trimming left V 6 bases short and J 5 bases short, with 13 bases between. The DNA of the CDR3 is TGCAGCGTCCAACAGGTCGCTTATGGCTACACCTTC. As protein: CSVQQVAYGYTF. Looking up the rest from reference TRBV29-1 and TRBJ1-2 gives the full variable domain: SAVISQKPSRDICQRGTSLTIQCQVDSQVTMMFWYRQQPGQSLTLIATANQGSEATYESGFVIDKFPISRPNLTFSTLTVSNMSPEDSSIYLCSVQQVAYGYTFGSGTRLTVV.

This clonotype was recorded a few times. V is TRBV20-1 and J is TRBJ2-1; D call uncertain. This CDR3 has 11 amino acids. The V gene lost 4 bases and the J gene lost 4 bases, with 5 bases spanning the gap. Per the germline V gene, CDR1 is DFQATT and CDR2 is SNEGSKA (reference sequence). DNA of the CDR3: TGCAGTGCTACCGGATACAATGAGCAGTTCTTC. Protein product: CSATGYNEQFF.

The V call is TRBV27, the J call TRBJ1-2; perhaps TRBD1 as D (5 bases). This CDR3 contains 17 residues. CDR1 and CDR2 from the germline V gene are MNHEY and SMNVEV (reference sequence). Trimming removed 2 bases from V and 3 bases from J, with 19 bases in between. The CDR3 region is CASSLRGRGFMDYGYTF. The CDR3 bases are TGTGCCAGCAGTTTAAGGGGTAGGGGTTTCATGGACTATGGCTACACCTTC.

This clonotype was detected many times. The chain recombines TRBV15 with TRBJ2-7; a weak D match, TRBD1 (6 bases). Trimming stripped 3 bases from V and 3 bases from J, with 21 bases between. The CDR3 length is 17 residues. Looked up from germline, CDR1 is LNHNV and CDR2 is YYDKDF (reference sequence). The CDR3 sequence is CATSSPRGAVTLYEQYF. In DNA form, the CDR3 reads TGTGCCACCAGCAGCCCCAGGGGCGCAGTGACCCTCTACGAGCAGTACTTC.

This clonotype was recorded many times. This chain connects TRBV11-2 to TRBJ1-6, with no clear D. Germline V CDR1 and CDR2: SGHAT, FQNNGV. V was trimmed by 3 bases and J by 6 bases, leaving 9 bases between them. The CDR3 sequence is 14 residues long. CDR3: CASSFDLSNSPLHF. The CDR3 DNA reads as TGTGCCAGCAGCTTTGACCTCTCTAATTCACCCCTCCACTTT.

The chain carries TRBV5-4 and TRBJ1-1; 7 positions match TRBD1. The trim removed 0 bases at V and 0 bases at J, leaving 2 bases unmatched. CDR3 length: 15 residues. Germline CDR1 reads SGHNT; CDR2 reads YYREEE (reference sequence). The CDR3 sequence is CASSLVQGLNTEAFF. The CDR3 DNA reads as TGTGCCAGCAGCTTGGTACAGGGGCTGAACACTGAAGCTTTCTTT.

The table lists this clonotype with many counts. V usage is TRBV28 and J usage is TRBJ2-7; possible D gene TRBD1, 6 bases. CDR1 is MDHEN, CDR2 SYDVKM, per germline. Trimming cost V 7 bases and J 4 bases, with 14 bases left between them. There are 13 residues in the CDR3. In DNA, the CDR3 is TGTGCCAGCATGGGGACACCGGGGTACGAGCAGTACTTC. This gives the protein CASMGTPGYEQYF.

This clonotype was seen repeatedly, ten times or more. This chain uses TRBV11-1 with TRBJ1-1; D is ambiguous. V was cut by 0 bases and J by 3 bases, with 8 bases left in between. CDR3 size: 14 residues. Looked up from germline, CDR1 is SGHAT and CDR2 is FQDESV (reference sequence). In nucleotides, the CDR3 is TGTGCCAGCAGCTTAGCGATGCGGGACACTGAAGCTTTCTTT. Its translation is CASSLAMRDTEAFF.

The table lists this clonotype with many counts. The chain has TRBV5-4 and TRBJ1-6, with unresolved D. Germline V lookup: CDR1 SGHNT, CDR2 YYREEE (reference sequence). CDR3 size: 15 residues. The V end lost 0 bases, the J end lost 10 bases, and 14 bases lay between the germline ends. Here the CDR3 reads CASSLEPGSESPLHF. CDR3 DNA sequence: TGTGCCAGCAGCTTGGAACCGGGCTCTGAATCACCCCTCCACTTT.

This clonotype was observed at least ten times. The CDR3 nucleotides are TGTGCCAGCAGCCCTCTTCCACAGAATGAGCAGTTCTTC. As protein: CASSPLPQNEQFF. The chain links TRBV7-9 to TRBJ2-1; no clear D. V was shortened by 5 bases and J by 7 bases, with 12 bases between the two germline ends. The length of the CDR3 is 13 residues. Germline lookup yields CDR1 SEHNR and CDR2 FQNEAQ (reference sequence).

J is TRBJ1-1 and V is TRBV21-1. TRBV21-1 is reported as a pseudogene. The CDR3 spans 11 residues. In nucleotides, the CDR3 is TGTGCCAGCAGCGCCCGCACTGAAGCTTTCTTT. This codes for CASSARTEAFF.

The sample holds many counts of this clonotype. The V call is TRBV20-1, the J call TRBJ2-3; 11 bases line up with TRBD1. Trimming removed 3 bases from V and 4 bases from J; junction bases left unmatched: 3. This CDR3 region has 14 residues. Per germline, CDR1 DFQATT and CDR2 SNEGSKA (reference sequence). The CDR3 spells CSARDRGLADTQYF. The CDR3 DNA is TGCAGTGCTAGGGACAGGGGGCTTGCAGATACGCAGTATTTT.

This clonotype was found many times. The rearrangement uses TRBV3-1 and TRBJ2-2; 8 positions match TRBD2. V shed 7 bases and J 7 bases; nucleotides not matched to a gene: 11. Germline assignment: CDR1 LGHDT and CDR2 YNNKEL (reference sequence). The CDR3 runs to 15 residues. The CDR3 DNA sequence: TGTGCCAGCATCGGGGGACTAGGTCTCGTCGGGGAGCTGTTTTTT. It specifies CASIGGLGLVGELFF.

The sample holds a few counts of this clonotype. V and J are TRBV11-2 and TRBJ2-7; 8 nucleotides agree with TRBD1. Trimming took 4 bases from V and 6 from J; bases not matched to a gene: 5. CDR1 SGHAT and CDR2 FQNNGV come from the germline V gene. This CDR3 region has 13 residues. The CDR3 loop reads CASSSDRGGEQYF. The CDR3 nucleotides read TGTGCCAGCAGCTCCGACAGGGGTGGCGAGCAGTACTTC.

At least ten counts were recorded for this clonotype. The V and J genes are TRBV20-1 and TRBJ2-2; 7 bases are shared with TRBD2. With V trimmed by 6 bases and J by 0 bases, 7 bases remained unmatched. The germline CDR1 and CDR2 sequences are DFQATT and SNEGSKA (reference sequence). The length of the CDR3 is 15 residues. In DNA form, the CDR3 reads TGCAGTGCAACAAGCAGCGGGACGAACACCGGGGAGCTGTTTTTT. It encodes CSATSSGTNTGELFF.